The rows below give T cell receptor beta chains drawn from one sample of a study of blood T cell repertoires in COVID-19. Clones were read by immunoSEQ multiplex PCR, and TCRdb kept only the in-frame ones, dropping some. Of 200,000 to 300,000 clones listed, under 85% are singletons. Sequencing used peripheral blood. The receptors shown here come from a human donor in a cohort sampled during active COVID-19. Each CDR3 is given with its conserved first and last residue.

>TRBV19
CASSISRREKLFF
>TRBV4-2
CASSQELPGPNTEAFF
>TRBV29-1
CSVEGPGKREAFF
>TRBV5-1
CASSSLQGASGTEAFF
>TRBV11-3
CASSLEGTANEQFF
>TRBV18
CASSPISPGQTTEAFF
>TRBV5-1
CASSQTQGAIGEQFF
>TRBV28
CASIIPRGLLTEAFF
>TRBV5-1
CASSEGTNTEAFF
>TRBV5-8
CASSPNRQGYYGYTF
>TRBV10-3
CAISGRGGVNEQFF
>TRBV11-2
CASSLIQGTDTQYF
>TRBV6-5
CASGQGKQPQHF
>TRBV5-5
CASSLEGTPNYEQYF
>TRBV7-3
CASSPSGSGGTEAFF
>TRBV7-6
CASSSQGGTSGRALDEQFF
>TRBV6-5
CASRPGQRNQPQHF
>TRBV7-9
CASSSPDSTYEQYF
>TRBV11-2
CASSLPGGGSYEQYF
>TRBV11-3
CASSQTPGGIGEQFF
>TRBV5-6
CASSSGLNRNSPLHF
>TRBV5-4
CAKGDSGNTIYF
>TRBV25-1
CASSRGGYGYTF
>TRBV4-1
CASSPQGQPTYEQYF
>TRBV15
CATSRGRGPNQPQHF
>TRBV11-2
CASSKTENEQFF
>TRBV3-1/TRBV3-2
CASSHGSGIVIASNEQFF
>TRBV5-4
CASSLLIGGQETQYF
>TRBV5-1
CASSLAPGGMAYEQYF
>TRBV11-2
CASSPGNTGNTEAFF
>TRBV5-6
CASRKDRGVNEQFF
>TRBV24-1
CATSHGGRASLANEQFF
>TRBV11-2
CASSLHRGYEQYF
>TRBV5-3
CARSLRAEAFF
>TRBV7-2
CASSPSGTSQETQYF
>TRBV15
CATSRERAGNSNQPQHF
>TRBV25-1
CASSSPESGRSDTQYF
>TRBV5-1
CASSPRGREEPQHF
>TRBV5-1
CASSLMGLQETQYF
>TRBV15
CATSRVKRELLF
>TRBV24-1
CATSDLARDGYTF
>TRBV19
CASSIWGRTDTQYF
>TRBV18
CASSLLTVSSSYEQYF
>TRBV28
CASKSNRDRKETQYF
>TRBV4-1
CASSPYFPGTYEQYF
>TRBV6-2/TRBV6-3
CASSLGLGSTEAFF
>TRBV6-5
CASRYRDTGPYEQYF
>TRBV18
CASSTQTQEHEKLFF
>TRBV5-1
CASSPQRGAGGPIEQFF
>TRBV6-5
CASRTGTYNEQFF
>TRBV27
CASSLSSGRGTEAFF
>TRBV7-9
CASSLSPGDKTYNEQFF
>TRBV6-1
CASSELGQGVYIQYF
>TRBV20-1
CAQGPYEQYF
>TRBV20-1
CSANINYGYTF